A single sample gave rise to the 3 T cell receptor beta chains below, sequenced in a study of molecular identifiers for immune sequencing clone quantification. MiXCR, applied by TCRdb to the PCR reads, yields one record per CDR3 protein. The table has over 300,000 distinct CDR3 sequences, under 25% seen once; the top ten hold 0.65% to 0.95%. Sequencing was carried out using naive CD8+ T cells from blood, with Jurkat cell RNA spiked in. Described subset: FACS-sorted CD8+CD4-CCR7+CD45RA+ naive T cells. These TCRs come from a human donor in good health. Some libraries in this study had Jurkat cell RNA spiked in.

As regards this clonotype: A junction boundary mismatches the germline segment, possibly from a read error. V is TRBV29-1 and J is TRBJ2-1; tentatively, D is TRBD1 or TRBD2 (5 bases each). The CDR3 totals 15 residues. The germline V gene has CDR1 SQVTM and CDR2 ANQGSEA. The CDR3 spells CSVEDGGRPYKEQFF. CDR3 coding DNA: TGCAGCGTTGAAGATGGGGGACGGCCTTACAAGGAGCAGTTCTTC.

This clonotype turned up a few times. V gene TRBV12-3 or TRBV12-4 combines with J gene TRBJ2-2; maybe TRBD1 (5 bases). Trimming cost V 2 bases and J 6 bases, with 13 bases left between them. The CDR3 spans 15 residues. The CDR3 loop is CASSLLDPRAGELFF. DNA for the CDR3: TGTGCCAGCAGTTTATTGGACCCCAGGGCCGGGGAGCTGTTTTTT.

The table lists this clonotype with a few counts. The chain employs TRBV12-3 or TRBV12-4 and TRBJ2-2; TRBD2 matches 10 bases. With 5 bases clipped from V and 1 base from J, the junction kept 7 bases outside the gene matches. The CDR3 totals 17 residues. CDR3 sequence: CASSPGGLAVNTGELFF. The CDR3 nucleotides are TGTGCCAGCAGTCCCGGCGGACTAGCGGTGAACACCGGGGAGCTGTTTTTT.